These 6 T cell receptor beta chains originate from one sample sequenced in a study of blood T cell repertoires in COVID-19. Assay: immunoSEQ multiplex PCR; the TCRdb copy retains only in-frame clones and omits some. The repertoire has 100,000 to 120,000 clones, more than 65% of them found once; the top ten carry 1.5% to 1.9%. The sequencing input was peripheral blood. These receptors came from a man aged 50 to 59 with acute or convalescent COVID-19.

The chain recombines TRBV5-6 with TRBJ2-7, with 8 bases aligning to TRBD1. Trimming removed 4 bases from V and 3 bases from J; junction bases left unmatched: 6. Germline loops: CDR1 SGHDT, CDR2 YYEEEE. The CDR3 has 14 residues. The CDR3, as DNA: TGTGCCAGCAGCGGGACCGGGACAGGCTACGAGCAGTACTTC. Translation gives CASSGTGTGYEQYF.

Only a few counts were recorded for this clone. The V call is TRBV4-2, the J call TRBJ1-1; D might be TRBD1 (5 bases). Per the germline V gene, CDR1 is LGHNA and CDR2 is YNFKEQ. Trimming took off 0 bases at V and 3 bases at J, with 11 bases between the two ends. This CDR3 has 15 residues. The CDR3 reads CASSQDWDLDTEAFF. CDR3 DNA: TGTGCCAGCAGCCAAGATTGGGACTTGGACACTGAAGCTTTCTTT.

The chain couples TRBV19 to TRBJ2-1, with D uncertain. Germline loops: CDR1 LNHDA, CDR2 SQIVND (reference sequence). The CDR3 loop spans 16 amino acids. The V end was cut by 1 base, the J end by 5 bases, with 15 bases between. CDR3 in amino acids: CASSIVVGDGHNEQFF. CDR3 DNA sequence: TGTGCCAGTAGTATAGTGGTTGGAGACGGCCACAATGAGCAGTTCTTC.

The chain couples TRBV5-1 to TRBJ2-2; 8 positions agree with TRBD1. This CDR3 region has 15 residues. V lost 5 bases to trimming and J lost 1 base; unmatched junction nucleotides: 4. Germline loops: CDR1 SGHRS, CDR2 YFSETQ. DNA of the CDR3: TGCGCCAGCAGTTGGGGACAGGTGAACACCGGGGAGCTGTTTTTT. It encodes CASSWGQVNTGELFF.

Here the CDR3 reads CASSGPREAFF. Written as DNA, the CDR3 is TGTGCCAGCAGTGGGCCCAGGGAAGCTTTCTTT. V and J are TRBV28 and TRBJ1-1; no clear D. Trimming took 5 bases from V and 8 from J, leaving 9 bases between them. This CDR3 region has 11 residues. Germline CDR1 reads MDHEN; CDR2 reads SYDVKM.

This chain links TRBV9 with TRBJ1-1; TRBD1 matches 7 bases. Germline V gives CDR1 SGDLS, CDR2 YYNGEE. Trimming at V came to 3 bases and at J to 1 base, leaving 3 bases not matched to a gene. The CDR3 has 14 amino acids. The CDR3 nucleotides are TGTGCCAGCAGCGGGGGACAGCCGAACACTGAAGCTTTCTTT. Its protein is CASSGGQPNTEAFF.